The 5 T cell receptor beta chains given below trace back to one sample, sequenced in a study of blood T cells in healthy people across ages. With a J-beta primer mix and a sample-barcoded 5' primer, a second PCR ran about 6 to 11 cycles. TCRdb re-derived calls from the 5' RACE reads in MiXCR, one entry per CDR3 protein. The table lists about 930,000 distinct CDR3 sequences, around 29% of them singletons. The same sample was also studied in work on T cells of mothers and their children.

Sequencing was performed on blood. The receptor source for this set is a middle-aged woman in good health.

This clonotype has only a few counts. V gene TRBV16 combines with J gene TRBJ1-5; 7 nucleotides line up with TRBD1. With V trimmed by 1 base and J by 0 bases, 3 bases remained unmatched. CDR1 is KGHSY and CDR2 is FQNENV in the germline V gene. The CDR3 is made up of 16 amino acids. In nucleotides, the CDR3 is TGTGCCAGCAGCCAATTACACAGGGGTAGCAATCAGCCCCAGCATTTT. Its translation: CASSQLHRGSNQPQHF.

The rearrangement joins TRBV10-3 to TRBJ2-5, with 9 nucleotides matching TRBD1. The end of the DNA aligns better with TRBJ2-7, so the J call may be wrong. The CDR3 has 15 amino acids. Germline-derived CDR1 and CDR2 are ENHRY and SYGVKD. CDR3 sequence: CAIRDAGTGIYEQYF. CDR3 nucleotide sequence: TGTGCCATTCGAGATGCCGGGACAGGGATCTACGAGCAGTACTTC.

As for this clonotype: A clone one base away is much larger, so this may be a read error. The V gene is TRBV20-1, the J gene TRBJ2-1; a possible D gene is TRBD2 (5 bases). Germline lookup yields CDR1 DFQATT and CDR2 SNEGSKA (reference sequence). Trimming cost V 7 bases and J 10 bases, with 26 bases left between them. The CDR3 consists of 15 residues. The CDR3 coding sequence is TGCAGTGTCGCATCCAGAGGGATTTCCTCCTACGAGCAGTTCTTC. This sequence encodes CSVASRGISSYEQFF.

The V gene is TRBV12-3 or TRBV12-4, the J gene TRBJ1-4; D is ambiguous. Between the trimmed V and J ends, which lost 5 bases and 8 bases, there was a span of 12 bases. The CDR3 covers 13 residues. For the CDR3, the DNA is TGTGCCAGCAGTCTTAGGAGGGTAGAAAAACTGTTTTTT. The encoded protein is CASSLRRVEKLFF.

This clonotype came up a few times. The chain uses TRBV13 and TRBJ2-3, with D perhaps TRBD2 (5 bases). This CDR3 is built from 17 residues. Trimming took 3 bases from V and 1 from J, leaving 17 bases between them. CDR1 and CDR2 (germline): PRHDT, FYEKMQ (reference sequence). CDR3 sequence reads: CASSFERALRGTDTQYF. CDR3 nucleotides: TGTGCCAGCAGCTTTGAGAGGGCCCTAAGAGGCACAGATACGCAGTATTTT.